Sequencing of this T cell receptor (beta chain) was carried out in a study of cytomegalovirus exposure and HLA in healthy donors (dated by TCRdb to the late 2010s). Regarding the complete study: An earlier analysis of some 620 of the donors reported approximately 300 Gb of sequence data and roughly 120 million unique TCR beta sequences obtained from about 179 million T cells. To predict cytomegalovirus infection status, the study combined high-throughput TCR immunosequencing, statistical association of individual TCRs with disease status, and machine learning. In the later analysis, no new phenotypic data were used to find candidate immune exposures; instead, reliance was placed on TCR beta sequences and their occurrence across donors. Using immunosequencing, the study profiled T cell repertoires from roughly 650 subjects and related those repertoires to cytomegalovirus serostatus. Because of strong linkage in the cohort, 5 or 6 DR-DQ haplotypes were treated as single units for association and clustering. The genetic ancestry cluster associated with self-reported Caucasian donors included roughly four fifths of the 398 genotyped donors. On average, around 240,000 unique TCR beta nucleotide sequences were sequenced per donor among 350 to 400 genotyped donors of the cohort, with roughly 18% of those sequences being non-productive. All discovery cohort repertoires had been generated using a single sequencing platform. An earlier analysis of several hundred of the donors applied high-throughput TCR beta sequencing to assess whether each TCR beta V gene segment acted as functional or pseudogenic. An early release covering just under 650 HLA-typed donors comprised 300 to 350 gigabases of sequencing data and around 80 million unique TCR sequences. The number of donors typed differed by locus, with roughly 629-640 for A, B, C, DRB1 and DQB1, over 500 for DQA1, over 600 for DPA1, and around 460 for DPB1. A later genetic analysis took genome-wide SNP genotypes for about three fifths of the 666 donors and used that subset as a discovery cohort. Donor age, sex, ethnicity and CMV serostatus were collected together with the repertoire data. Along with the approximately 700-subject first cohort, a separate validation cohort of over a hundred different subjects was used. The study aimed to test whether cataloging public T cell receptors could reveal signatures of past pathogen exposure. To study patterns of TCR occurrence, a later analysis re-analyzed previously published TCR beta repertoires from hundreds of donors and added high-resolution HLA genotyping. Both class I and class II loci were covered by HLA typing, at four-digit resolution. Study-wide conclusions, independent of this receptor: The authors suggested that the approach could potentially be generalized to other disease states and immunological phenotypes. In an earlier analysis of 587 of the donors, most TCR beta V segments were observed in productive rearrangements about 90% or about 30% of the time, broadly matching IMGT annotations. The cohort was sequenced for TCR beta chains only, and without alpha or paired-chain data the features that could be detected were limited. A later analysis found that most CMV-associated TCR beta chains appeared HLA-restricted, with HLA associations seemingly driven largely by CMV exposure. In a later analysis, the rate of TCR association differed among HLA loci, with DRB1 alleles having the most associated TCRs and HLA-C alleles having the fewest. A further reported finding was that TCR beta sequences accurately predicted the HLA-A and HLA-B alleles for most subjects in the first cohort. Approximately 16 rarely observed V segments, including chromosome 9 orphons, were excluded from the earlier analysis of about 610 of the donors because counts were too low. In a later genetic analysis, fewer N-insertions in productive TCRs were reported among donors in an Asian-associated ancestry cluster than the roughly 700-donor mean. In a later analysis, several top co-occurrence clusters were reported to appear linked to parvovirus B19, influenza, CMV and Epstein-Barr virus. Strong co-occurrence of HLA alleles, especially DR and DQ, made assigning TCR associations to individual alleles difficult. HLA typing was unavailable for some donors at each locus, so association tests used only the typed subset. Immune exposure information for the cohort was limited to CMV serostatus. An association between a missense DCLRE1C variant and V-gene and J-gene trimming of TCR beta chains was found in a later genetic analysis and replicated in an independent cohort. A total of 150 to 200 TCR beta chains were listed by the study as associated with cytomegalovirus. The sequencing pipeline was judged likely to have produced a cluster of highly shared sequence variants as a technical artifact. The presence/absence analyses assumed that sequencing depth was roughly uniform across donors, and that assumption may not be true. At a false discovery rate of 0.05, a later analysis linked fewer than 20,000 TCR beta sequences to specific HLA alleles. Some IMGT-functional V segments, including TRBV6-2 and TRBV6-3, could not be distinguished by the 87-base-pair reads and were therefore excluded. A few of the identified cytomegalovirus-associated TCR beta chains were confirmed in vitro to be specific for cytomegalovirus antigens. Most TCR sequences were seen in very few donors, while some public TCRs were found in many individuals. In a later analysis, HLA-associated TCR beta chains showed more clonal expansion and lower generation probabilities than non-associated chains that were equally common. Cytomegalovirus status was reported to be diagnosed by the classifier with high specificity and sensitivity in both the original and validation cohorts. Linkage disequilibrium might explain the correlated functional status among segregating V segments, but an unknown experimental factor could not be excluded.

Receptor amplification or capture employed the immunoSEQ multiplex PCR assay. A mixture of 60 forward primers for TCR Vbeta segments and 13 reverse primers for TCR Jbeta segments was used in the multiplex PCR. The CDR3 region of rearranged TCR beta genes was amplified from genomic DNA by a multiplex PCR assay. The Illumina HiSeq System was used to sequence the amplified TCR beta libraries as 87-base-pair reads. In the authors' own workflow: In a later analysis, tens of millions of unique TCR beta chains were counted across the roughly 670 repertoires, and roughly 11 million of these chains were shared by at least two donors. Raw reads were error-corrected and collapsed into unique sequences by a nearest-neighbor algorithm in which closely related sequences were merged to remove PCR and sequencing errors. To assign V, D and J gene segments, CDR3 sequences were aligned to IMGT reference sequences. For a sequence to be retained, at least a six-nucleotide match to both a V gene segment and a J gene segment was required. A rearrangement counted as productive if the CDR3 had no stop codons and remained in frame with V and J, and every other rearrangement counted as non-productive. Following IMGT convention, CDR3 was defined as the stretch from the second conserved V-encoded cysteine to the conserved J-encoded phenylalanine. Sequences without an unambiguous match to a single V gene segment were excluded from the earlier analysis of several hundred of the donors. An earlier analysis of a few hundred of the donors classified V segments as functional when productive rearrangements were above 56.7% and as segregating when the standard deviation between donors was above 5%. A statistical classification framework was built to diagnose cytomegalovirus status from the catalog of TCR beta chain sequences. In a later analysis, TCR nucleotide sequences were compared against IMGT/GENE-DB human TR gene sequences so that V and J genes could be assigned. A later analysis assigned CDR3 sequences and most-parsimonious VDJ recombination scenarios with the TCRdist pipeline. In a later analysis, every TCR beta chain was defined by the combination of its CDR3 amino acid sequence and its V-gene family, and reads without a unique V-gene family were dropped. In a later analysis, some 600 highly shared, low-generation-probability nucleotide sequences were removed to address suspected cross-contamination and a sequencing artifact. For each public chain, a later analysis derived a clonal expansion index from normalized ranks of inferred template counts within each repertoire. In a later analysis, generation probabilities were computed with a VDJ recombination model fitted to out-of-frame rearrangements, and the resulting probabilities were checked against IGoR. Hypergeometric tests were used in a later analysis to score TCR-TCR, TCR-HLA and TCR-CMV co-occurrence, with a repertoire-size bias correction applied to the TCR pairs. False discovery rates were estimated in a later analysis by permuting HLA or CMV assignments 20 times. In a later analysis, co-occurring TCRs were grouped using DBSCAN, and TCRdist sequence similarity was added for clustering within HLA-allele-positive subsets. Repertoires with fewer than 30,000 or more than 120,000 public chains, plus five repertoires with anomalous nucleotide sharing, were excluded from co-occurrence clustering. TCRdb re-hosts the immuneACCESS table, in-frame sequences only. Its copies lack some clones; in the studies checked, an unresolved V gene accounts for under half of them, and the cause for the rest is not known. The V and J calls and the clone size are those of that table, but D and trimming were determined from the DNA. The sample table holds about 150,000 clones, of which roughly four fifths were seen once. Together, the top ten hold 1.2% to 1.5% of the sample.

The cohort consisted of hundreds of healthy bone marrow donors. At the time of sampling, all cohort members were nominally healthy, though unrecorded immune exposures were likely present. The donor was CMV seronegative and belonged to the group of under 400 seronegative cohort members. Each donor provided a peripheral blood sample, and peripheral blood mononuclear cells were used for TCR beta sequencing. Genomic DNA was extracted from the blood cell samples with the Qiagen DNeasy Blood Extraction Kit. Compared with germline, V lacks 5 bases and J lacks 5 bases; bases without a gene match: 17. The CDR3 has 17 amino acids, counting the end cysteine and phenylalanine. The read is trimmed to its CDR3 DNA, 51 bases read in frame from base 1. The germline V gene supplies CDR1 LGHNA and CDR2 YSLEER. On this clone: Its antigen is currently not known. No base-level quality is on record; no much larger clone is a single base apart.

In this chain, TRBV4-3 is recombined with TRBJ2-7; 8 central bases correspond to TRBD2. Material: PBMCs. The receptor's source is a man between 18 and 35 years old in good health and CMV-seronegative. The DNA sequence follows: TGCGCCAGCAGCAGGCATATTGCTCGGGAGGGCCTAAACGAGCAGTACTTC. Its translation is CASSRHIAREGLNEQYF.